This is a list of T cell receptor beta chains from one sample in a study of T cell responses to AZD1222 COVID-19 vaccine. Method: immunoSEQ multiplex PCR; TCRdb's copy keeps in-frame clones and lacks some. This table has more than 70,000 clones, 70% to 90% appearing once. The specimen was peripheral blood, collected on day 0 of AZD1222 vaccination. The receptors stem from an adult in good health. Each CDR3 is given with its conserved first and last residue. A D gene is named only where the DNA matches it firmly. Clone size is stated in some rows and not others, as once, few, many or a class when expanded.

cdr3_nt cdr3_aa j_call d_call clone_size v_call
TGTGCCAGCAGGGGAGGGACAGGGGGGAAAGAGACCCAGTACTTC CASRGGTGGKETQYF TRBJ2-5 TRBD1 NA TRBV6-5
TGTGCCAGCAGCTACTCGGCCTTGTTGAACACTGAAGCTTTCTTT CASSYSALLNTEAFF TRBJ1-1 NA few TRBV7-2
TGTGCCAGCAGTTTCTTCTTGGGGTCCCAAGAGACCCAGTACTTC CASSFFLGSQETQYF TRBJ2-5 NA NA TRBV6-2/TRBV6-3
TGTGCCAGCAGGGGAGACAGTAATCAGCCCCAGCATTTT CASRGDSNQPQHF TRBJ1-5 NA NA TRBV2
TGTGCCAGCAGTTCGGGACAGGGGGCCCCCGAGACCCAGTACTTC CASSSGQGAPETQYF TRBJ2-5 TRBD1 NA TRBV6-2/TRBV6-3
TGTGCCAGTACTCGGGCGACTGTCTCCTATAATTCACCCCTCCACTTT CASTRATVSYNSPLHF TRBJ1-6 NA NA TRBV19
TGCGCCAGCAGCCGGGAGCCGCAGGGAAATGGGGCCAACGTCCTGACTTTC CASSREPQGNGANVLTF TRBJ2-6 NA NA TRBV4-1
TGTGCCAGCAGCTCACTACAGGGCACGAACACTGAAGCTTTCTTT CASSSLQGTNTEAFF TRBJ1-1 NA NA TRBV7-2
TGTGCCAGTAGTAAGGCCCCCGGGGGCTATGGCTACACCTTC CASSKAPGGYGYTF TRBJ1-2 NA NA TRBV19
TGTGCCAGCAGCTTAGACAGGACGGAGTATGGCTACACCTTC CASSLDRTEYGYTF TRBJ1-2 NA NA TRBV7-2
TGTGCCAGTAGTAAATCCTTAGGGTTGGGTCAGCCCCAGCATTTT CASSKSLGLGQPQHF TRBJ1-5 NA NA TRBV19
TGCGCCAGCAGCCAAGGGGTGGGCTATGGCTACACCTTC CASSQGVGYGYTF TRBJ1-2 NA NA TRBV4-3
TGTGCCAGCAGCTATGGGACAGGGAACTACGAGCAGTACTTC CASSYGTGNYEQYF TRBJ2-7 TRBD1 NA TRBV7-9
TGCGCCAGCAGTGATGAGGGGGCAACTAATGAAAAACTGTTTTTT CASSDEGATNEKLFF TRBJ1-4 NA NA TRBV5-1
TGTGCCAGCAGTCCCCAACTAGCGGGGAACACCGGGGAGCTGTTTTTT CASSPQLAGNTGELFF TRBJ2-2 TRBD2 NA TRBV7-6
TGTGCCATCTCGGAAGAAAAACCGAATCTCTCTGGAAACACCATATATTTT CAISEEKPNLSGNTIYF TRBJ1-3 NA NA TRBV10-3
TGTGCCAGCGGCCATAGACAAAACTATGGCTACACCTTC CASGHRQNYGYTF TRBJ1-2 NA NA TRBV9
TGTGCCAGCGCACGGGGCTCCTATAATTCACCCCTCCACTTT CASARGSYNSPLHF TRBJ1-6 NA NA TRBV19
TGTGCCAGCAGCGGGGAGCGGGGAGGCACAGATACGCAGTATTTT CASSGERGGTDTQYF TRBJ2-3 TRBD2 NA TRBV9
TGTGCCAGCAGTAGTTTTACAGGGGGTGGTTCACCCCTCCACTTT CASSSFTGGGSPLHF TRBJ1-6 TRBD1 NA TRBV25-1
TGTGCCAGCAGCTCCCAGCGGGGGGAAACAGATACGCAGTATTTT CASSSQRGETDTQYF TRBJ2-3 TRBD2 NA TRBV5-4
TGCGCCAGTACCTACGGGGGCTCTGGGGCCAACGTCCTGACTTTC CASTYGGSGANVLTF TRBJ2-6 NA NA TRBV5-1
TGTGCCAGCATCTCCTTTAGAAGGACAGGACCGTTCTCTGGAAACACCATATATTTT CASISFRRTGPFSGNTIYF TRBJ1-3 TRBD1 NA TRBV7-3
TGTGCCAGCAGCCCCATGGGCCTAGCTAGGGAGACCCAGTACTTC CASSPMGLARETQYF TRBJ2-5 NA once TRBV7-2
TGTGCCACCACCCTCGACAGGTCTGGATCACCCCTCCACTTT CATTLDRSGSPLHF TRBJ1-6 NA NA TRBV15
TGTGCTAGCAGCTTAGTGGGTTCCGCCGGGGAGCTGTTTTTT CASSLVGSAGELFF TRBJ2-2 NA NA TRBV7-7
TGTGCCAGCAGCCCGCAGGGCAGCTCCTACAATGAGCAGTTCTTC CASSPQGSSYNEQFF TRBJ2-1 NA NA TRBV7-2
TGTGCCAGCAGCTTAATTACCAGATCACCCCTCCACTTT CASSLITRSPLHF TRBJ1-6 NA NA TRBV11-2
TGTGCCAGCAGCTTAACGGGACAGGGAAACTACGAGCAGTACTTC CASSLTGQGNYEQYF TRBJ2-7 TRBD1 few TRBV7-3
TGTGCCATCAGCAAAACAGGGGGCTTGAACACTGAAGCTTTCTTT CAISKTGGLNTEAFF TRBJ1-1 TRBD1 once TRBV10-3
TGTGCCAGCAGCTTGTCCCGGGGGGTAAAGACAGGGAGCTCCTACAATGAGCAGTTCTTC CASSLSRGVKTGSSYNEQFF TRBJ2-1 NA NA TRBV7-8
TGTGCCAGTAGTTTGGGGACGGAAGGTACGCAGTATTTT CASSLGTEGTQYF TRBJ2-3 NA NA TRBV19
TGTGCCAGCAGCTTAGCGGGCAGGGGGCTCTCTCTCTACACCGGGGAGCTGTTTTTT CASSLAGRGLSLYTGELFF TRBJ2-2 TRBD1 NA TRBV7-6
TGCGCCAGCAGGGGGACTAGCGGTGGTGGTGAGGGGACCCAGTACTTC CASRGTSGGGEGTQYF TRBJ2-5 TRBD2 NA TRBV5-1
TGCAGCGTTGAACGGGGAAACACCATATATTTT CSVERGNTIYF TRBJ1-3 NA NA TRBV29-1
TGTGCCAGCAGCTTCAGGGGTTCTAACTATGGCTACACCTTC CASSFRGSNYGYTF TRBJ1-2 NA NA TRBV7-2
TGTGCCAGCTCCCCGGTCGCTGGGAACACTGAAGCTTTCTTT CASSPVAGNTEAFF TRBJ1-1 NA NA TRBV27
TGTGCCAGCAGCGTAGATGAGGGACCCCCGAACACCGGGGAGCTGTTTTTT CASSVDEGPPNTGELFF TRBJ2-2 NA NA TRBV9
TGTGCCAGCAGCCAAAGTTTTCAAGCTTTCTTT CASSQSFQAFF TRBJ1-1 NA NA TRBV3-1/TRBV3-2
TGTGCCACCAGCAGAGATCCCGGACTAGCAAACACCGGGGAGCTGTTTTTT CATSRDPGLANTGELFF TRBJ2-2 TRBD2 NA TRBV15
TGTGCCACCAGCTCACGGACAGGGGAAACTTCACCCCTCCACTTT CATSSRTGETSPLHF TRBJ1-6 TRBD1 NA TRBV15
TGTGCCAGCTCACTTTACGGGGGTGGCAATCAGCCCCAGCATTTT CASSLYGGGNQPQHF TRBJ1-5 NA NA TRBV18
TGTGCCAGCTCACCAGGGCAGGGGCTGGGTATTGGAAATTCACCCCTCCACTTT CASSPGQGLGIGNSPLHF TRBJ1-6 NA few TRBV18
TGTGCCAGCAGCCCTTCCGGGACTAGCTTTAATGAGCAGTTCTTC CASSPSGTSFNEQFF TRBJ2-1 TRBD2 NA TRBV7-9
TGTGCCAGCAGTTACGAACTAGCGGGGGGGGCACAGCAGTACTTC CASSYELAGGAQQYF TRBJ2-7 TRBD2 NA TRBV6-5
TGTGCCAGCAGCTTAGGCCGGGCGAGGAATGAAAAACTGTTTTTT CASSLGRARNEKLFF TRBJ1-4 NA NA TRBV7-9
TGCGCCAGCAGCCCGGATCCTGCCATGATATCTCTCCACTTT CASSPDPAMISLHF TRBJ1-6 NA NA TRBV5-1
TGTGCCAGCAGTACCACCTGGGACAGGGGCCTATCCAATCAGCCCCAGCATTTT CASSTTWDRGLSNQPQHF TRBJ1-5 TRBD1 NA TRBV6-2/TRBV6-3
TGTGCCAGCAGCTTAGACAGGGGCTATGGCTACACCTTC CASSLDRGYGYTF TRBJ1-2 TRBD1 NA TRBV7-2
TGTGCCAGCTCAGCACAGGGGGCACTGGGCTACACCTTC CASSAQGALGYTF TRBJ1-2 TRBD1 NA TRBV18
TGTGCCAGCAGCTTGGGTGAGCAGTTCTTC CASSLGEQFF TRBJ2-1 NA NA TRBV5-8
TGTGCCAGCAGTCTGCCGGGCGCAAAAGACAATGAGCAGTTCTTC CASSLPGAKDNEQFF TRBJ2-1 NA NA TRBV3-1/TRBV3-2
TGTGCCAGCAGCCCCCACTCGCTCGGAGAGACCCAGTACTTC CASSPHSLGETQYF TRBJ2-5 NA NA TRBV9
TGTGCCAGCAGCCCCCACGCACATAGCAATCAGCCCCAGCATTTT CASSPHAHSNQPQHF TRBJ1-5 NA NA TRBV7-2
TGTGCCAGTAGTACGGGGGCTCCTGAAGCTTTCTTT CASSTGAPEAFF TRBJ1-1 NA NA TRBV19
TGTGCCAGCAGCGTAGATTGGGGGACCGGGGAGCTGTTTTTT CASSVDWGTGELFF TRBJ2-2 NA NA TRBV9
TGTGCCAGCACCCTCTCGAACACTGAAGCTTTCTTT CASTLSNTEAFF TRBJ1-1 NA NA TRBV12-3/TRBV12-4
TGCGCCAGCACTCGGGGGGCCCTCGGGGATTTT CASTRGALGDF TRBJ2-3 NA NA TRBV10-1
TGTGCCAGCAGCCTCCCCACCCTGACGGAAGCTTTCTTT CASSLPTLTEAFF TRBJ1-1 NA NA TRBV7-2